Included here is one T cell receptor beta chain sequence, with context. The antigen is not known. The V gene lost 8 bases and the J gene lost 0 bases, with 14 bases spanning the gap. Germline values: CDR1 GTSNPN, CDR2 SVGIG (reference sequence). The length of the CDR3 is 13 residues. Produced via immunoSEQ multiplex PCR; TCRdb's table is partial and in-frame only. The profile shows about 30,000 clones, more than 60% of them singletons. This entry belongs to a study of STAT5B mutations in CD4+ large granular lymphocyte leukemia. General observations from the study: Top patient clones used TRBV06 genes more often: 8/27 versus 2/35 in controls.

This receptor was taken from a human donor in good health. V is TRBV30 and J is TRBJ2-7; D is perhaps TRBD2 (5 bases). Sequencing used CD4+ T cells from blood buffy coats. CDR3 residues: CAGVIGISYEQYF. The CDR3 DNA reads as TGTGCCGGGGTGATCGGGATCTCCTACGAGCAGTACTTC.